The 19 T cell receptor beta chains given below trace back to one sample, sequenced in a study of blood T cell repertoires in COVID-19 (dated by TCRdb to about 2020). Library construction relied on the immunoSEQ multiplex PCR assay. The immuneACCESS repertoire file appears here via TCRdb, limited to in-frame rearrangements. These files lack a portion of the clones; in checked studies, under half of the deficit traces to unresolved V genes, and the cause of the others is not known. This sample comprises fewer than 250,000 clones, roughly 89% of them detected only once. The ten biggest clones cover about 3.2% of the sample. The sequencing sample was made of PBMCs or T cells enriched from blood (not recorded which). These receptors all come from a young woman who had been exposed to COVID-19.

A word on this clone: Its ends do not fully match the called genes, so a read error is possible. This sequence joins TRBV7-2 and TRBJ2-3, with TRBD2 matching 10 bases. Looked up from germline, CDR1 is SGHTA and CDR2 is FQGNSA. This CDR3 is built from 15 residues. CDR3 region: CASSLAGAITDTQYF. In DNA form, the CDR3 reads TGTGCCAGCAGCCTAGCGGGGGCAATCACAGATACGCAGTATTTT.

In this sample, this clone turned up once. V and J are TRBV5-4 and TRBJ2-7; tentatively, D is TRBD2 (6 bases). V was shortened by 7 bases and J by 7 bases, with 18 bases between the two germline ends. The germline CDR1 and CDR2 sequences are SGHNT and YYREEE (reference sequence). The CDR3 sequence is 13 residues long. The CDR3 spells CASARWGVGEQYF. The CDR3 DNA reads TGTGCCAGCGCGCGATGGGGGGTCGGGGAGCAGTACTTC.

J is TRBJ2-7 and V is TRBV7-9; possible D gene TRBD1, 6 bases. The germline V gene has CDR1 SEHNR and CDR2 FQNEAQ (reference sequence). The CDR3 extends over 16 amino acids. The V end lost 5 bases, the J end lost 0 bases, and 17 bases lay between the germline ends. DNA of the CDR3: TGTGCCAGCAGCCCGACACAGGGTATTAGCTCCTACGAGCAGTACTTC. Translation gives CASSPTQGISSYEQYF.

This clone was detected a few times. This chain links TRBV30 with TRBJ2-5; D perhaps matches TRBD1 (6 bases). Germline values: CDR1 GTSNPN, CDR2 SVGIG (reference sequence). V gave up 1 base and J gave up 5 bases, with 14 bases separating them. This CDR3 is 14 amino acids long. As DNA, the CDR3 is TGTGCCTGGAGTGATCCTGACAGGACGGAGACCCAGTACTTC. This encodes CAWSDPDRTETQYF.

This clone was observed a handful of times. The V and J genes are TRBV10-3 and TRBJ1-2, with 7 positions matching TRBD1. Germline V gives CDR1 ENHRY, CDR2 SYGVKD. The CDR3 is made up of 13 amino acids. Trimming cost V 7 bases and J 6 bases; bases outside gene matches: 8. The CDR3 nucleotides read TGTGCCATCACCCCAACAGGGGCTAATGGCTACACCTTC. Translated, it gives CAITPTGANGYTF.

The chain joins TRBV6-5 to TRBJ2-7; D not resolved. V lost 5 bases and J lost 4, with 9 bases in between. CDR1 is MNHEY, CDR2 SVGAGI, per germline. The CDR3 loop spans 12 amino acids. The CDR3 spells CASSPGVYEQYF. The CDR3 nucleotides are TGTGCCAGCAGTCCGGGTGTTTACGAGCAGTACTTC.

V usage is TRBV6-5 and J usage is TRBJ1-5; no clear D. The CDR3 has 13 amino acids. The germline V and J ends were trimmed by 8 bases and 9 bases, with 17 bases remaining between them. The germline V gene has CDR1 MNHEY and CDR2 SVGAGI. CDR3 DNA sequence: TGTGCCAGCCGGGAAACATGGGATCGGCCCCAGCATTTT. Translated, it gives CASRETWDRPQHF.

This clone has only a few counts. The CDR3: CASSPPGQGRGGYTF. The CDR3 DNA is TGTGCCAGCAGTCCCCCCGGACAGGGGCGGGGTGGCTACACCTTC. The chain recombines TRBV27 with TRBJ1-2, with 9 positions matching TRBD1. There are 15 residues in the CDR3. Germline values: CDR1 MNHEY, CDR2 SMNVEV (reference sequence). J lost 7 bases, V lost 5 bases, and 11 bases had no gene match.

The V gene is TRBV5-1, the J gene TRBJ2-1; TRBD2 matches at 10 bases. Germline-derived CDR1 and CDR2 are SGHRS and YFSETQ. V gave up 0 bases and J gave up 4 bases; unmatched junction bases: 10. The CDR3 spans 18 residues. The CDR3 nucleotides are TGCGCCAGCAGCTTGGCTTCTAGCGGGGGTACCATATACAATGAGCAGTTCTTC. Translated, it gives CASSLASSGGTIYNEQFF.

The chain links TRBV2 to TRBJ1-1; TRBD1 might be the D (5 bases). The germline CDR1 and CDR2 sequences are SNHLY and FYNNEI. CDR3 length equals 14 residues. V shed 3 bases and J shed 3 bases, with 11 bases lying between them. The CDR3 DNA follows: TGTGCCAGCAGTGATCTGACAGACCACACTGAAGCTTTCTTT. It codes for CASSDLTDHTEAFF.

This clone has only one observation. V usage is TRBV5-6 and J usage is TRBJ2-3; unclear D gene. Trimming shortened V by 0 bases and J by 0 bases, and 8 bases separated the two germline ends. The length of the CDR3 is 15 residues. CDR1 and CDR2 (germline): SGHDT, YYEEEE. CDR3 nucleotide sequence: TGTGCCAGCAGCTTGGCCCAGGAAAGCACAGATACGCAGTATTTT. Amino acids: CASSLAQESTDTQYF.

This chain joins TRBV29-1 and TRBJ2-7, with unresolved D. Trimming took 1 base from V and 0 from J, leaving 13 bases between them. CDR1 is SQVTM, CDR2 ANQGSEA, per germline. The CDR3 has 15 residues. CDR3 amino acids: CSVEVNRHSSYEQYF. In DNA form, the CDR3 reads TGCAGCGTTGAAGTGAACCGACACAGCTCCTACGAGCAGTACTTC.

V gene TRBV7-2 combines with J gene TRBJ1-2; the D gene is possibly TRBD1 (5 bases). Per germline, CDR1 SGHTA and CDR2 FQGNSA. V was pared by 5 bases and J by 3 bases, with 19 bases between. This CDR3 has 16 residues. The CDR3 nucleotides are TGTGCCAGCAGCGCCCCCGGGGGTGGTAGCGACTATGGCTACACCTTC. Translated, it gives CASSAPGGGSDYGYTF.

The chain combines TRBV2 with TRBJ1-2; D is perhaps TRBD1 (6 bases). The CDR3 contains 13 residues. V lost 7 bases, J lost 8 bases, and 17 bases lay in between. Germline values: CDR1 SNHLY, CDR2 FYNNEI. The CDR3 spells CASIPGRGSGYTF. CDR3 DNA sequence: TGTGCCAGCATTCCGGGGAGGGGGAGCGGCTACACCTTC.

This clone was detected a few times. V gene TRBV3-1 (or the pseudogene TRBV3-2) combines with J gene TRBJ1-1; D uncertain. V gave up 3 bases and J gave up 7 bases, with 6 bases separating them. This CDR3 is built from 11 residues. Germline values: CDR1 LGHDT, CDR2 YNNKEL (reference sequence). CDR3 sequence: CASSHRGEAFF. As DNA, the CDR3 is TGTGCCAGCAGCCATCGCGGTGAAGCTTTCTTT.

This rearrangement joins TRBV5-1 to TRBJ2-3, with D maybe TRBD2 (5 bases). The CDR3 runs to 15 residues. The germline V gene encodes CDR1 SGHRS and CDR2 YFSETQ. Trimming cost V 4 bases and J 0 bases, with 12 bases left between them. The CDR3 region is CASSPGSGSTDTQYF. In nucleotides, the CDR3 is TGCGCCAGCAGCCCGGGTTCGGGGAGCACAGATACGCAGTATTTT.

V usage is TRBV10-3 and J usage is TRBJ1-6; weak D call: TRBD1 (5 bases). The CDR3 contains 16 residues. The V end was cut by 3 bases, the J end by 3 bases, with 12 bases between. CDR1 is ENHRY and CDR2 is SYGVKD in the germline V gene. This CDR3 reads CAISDSTVFYNSPLHF. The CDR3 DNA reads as TGTGCCATCAGTGACTCGACAGTGTTCTATAATTCACCCCTCCACTTT.

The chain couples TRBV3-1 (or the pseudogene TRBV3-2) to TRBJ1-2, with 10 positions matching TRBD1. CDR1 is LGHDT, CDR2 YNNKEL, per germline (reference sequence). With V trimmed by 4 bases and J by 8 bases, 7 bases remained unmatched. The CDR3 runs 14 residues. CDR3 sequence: CASSLRQGARGYTF. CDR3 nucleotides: TGTGCCAGCAGCCTGCGACAGGGGGCTAGGGGCTACACCTTC.

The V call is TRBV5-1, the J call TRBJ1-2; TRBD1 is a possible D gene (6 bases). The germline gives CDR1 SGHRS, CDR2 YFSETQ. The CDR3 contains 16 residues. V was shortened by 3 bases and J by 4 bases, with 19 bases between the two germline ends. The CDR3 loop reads CASSSGGAGEAYGYTF. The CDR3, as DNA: TGCGCCAGCAGCTCCGGGGGGGCAGGGGAGGCCTATGGCTACACCTTC. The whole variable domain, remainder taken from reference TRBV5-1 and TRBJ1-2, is KAGVTQTPRYLIKTRGQQVTLSCSPISGHRSVSWYQQTPGQGLQFLFEYFSETQRNKGNFPGRFSGRQFSNSRSEMNVSTLELGDSALYLCASSSGGAGEAYGYTFGSGTRLTVV.